Included here is one T cell receptor (beta chain) sequence, with context. Its binding antigen is unknown. Base qualities were left out, and no much larger clone turns up one base away. TRIzol reagent was used to extract blood RNA from unsorted whole blood, while the DNeasy Blood & Tissue kit provided the germline DNA. Chronic HBV infection was present in the patients, and the patients were treatment-naive at sampling. Before surgery, 3 to 5 milliliters of peripheral blood were collected into K2EDTA tubes. The data were taken from a study of tumor-infiltrating lymphocytes in primary liver carcinoma (dated by TCRdb to about 2017). Regarding the research as a whole: Five patients with histopathologically diagnosed primary liver carcinoma underwent surgical resection in China between 2015 and March 2016. Each sample produced about 3.5 to 7.13 million productive TCRbeta reads, and read depth showed no significant difference between tissue types. Of the five patients (three men and two women, aged 30 to 69 years), four had hepatocellular carcinoma and one had combined HCC and intrahepatic cholangiocarcinoma. The tumors of the five patients were staged as T1-T3 N0M0, with maximum diameters ranging from about 4.2 to 10 cm. The study combined TCRbeta repertoire sequencing, expression microarrays and whole-exome sequencing across five regions of each liver tumor, with adjacent normal tissue and blood. TCRbeta repertoire sequencing covered roughly 35 specimens from 5 patients: around 25 tumor regions, 5 adjacent noncancerous liver tissues and 5 peripheral blood samples. Reproducibility between technical replicate repertoires was high, with correlation coefficients above 0.98 and mean shared-clone rates roughly 0.91.

The paper as a whole reports these results and caveats: The top 250 clones accounted for a significantly greater share of the repertoire in tumors than in blood (p = 0.039). Repertoire overlap was higher between tumor regions (mean about 35%) than tumor-adjacent (approximately 17%) or tumor-blood (about 15%) pairs, consistent with antigen-driven expansion. Because the samples were bulk and unsorted, CD4+ and CD8+ T cell repertoires could not be compared. Only the TCR beta chain was sequenced, which likely underestimates true repertoire diversity because unpaired alpha chains were not captured. With just 4 to 6 patients in the study, the authors point out that the findings should be validated in a larger study.

CDR1 and CDR2, per the germline V gene, are SGHVS and FQNEAQ. Trimming takes 1 base from V and 0 bases from J, and the germline ends sit 14 bases apart. The CDR3 contains 17 residues, cysteine and phenylalanine counted. The CDR3 DNA has 51 bases and is translated from base 1. A constant-region primer and ProtoScript II reverse transcriptase were used to reverse-transcribe TCRbeta-specific cDNA from 500 ng total RNA. Three nested multiplex PCR rounds, following a slightly modified ARM-PCR procedure, were used to build the TCRbeta libraries. The first two PCR rounds used multiplex TRBV1-TRBV30 forward primers with a Cbeta reverse primer, each for around 10 cycles. A final 25-cycle PCR with Deep VentR polymerase added sample barcodes and Illumina adapters. Amplicons of 200-500 bp were gel-purified with a QIAquick gel extraction kit before sequencing. An Illumina HiSeq 2500 was used to sequence the TCRbeta amplicons, generating 250-bp paired-end reads. The study's processing was this. Quality trimming of reads was performed with Trimmomatic v0.33, and paired reads were merged with FLASH v1.2.11 so that full CDR3 sequences could be recovered. V, D and J germline segments were assigned to the rearranged TCRbeta sequences using MiGEC v1.2.1b. Clonotype statistics and Shannon-Wiener diversity indices were computed with VDJtools v1.0.0. Except for diversity analysis, only each sample's 250 most abundant clonotypes were used in subsequent analyses to reduce sampling bias. TCRdb applied fastp at Q25 and MiXCR to the public reads, then kept only in-frame beta chains. A single entry per CDR3 protein holds the most common genes and DNA from its merged rows. The authors' filters were not applied to this entry. Across this sample there are fewer than 400,000 distinct CDR3 sequences, with roughly two thirds seen only once. Roughly 8.9% of the sample goes to the ten largest clones.

This receptor was obtained from a man in his forties with primary liver carcinoma and hepatitis B virus infection. The chain is assembled from TRBV7-8 and TRBJ2-3, with TRBD1 perhaps the D gene, on 6 matching bases. Material: peripheral blood. The CDR3 is CASSLVGHLTSTDTQYF. The bases are TGTGCCAGCAGCTTAGTGGGACATTTGACTAGCACAGATACGCAGTATTTT.